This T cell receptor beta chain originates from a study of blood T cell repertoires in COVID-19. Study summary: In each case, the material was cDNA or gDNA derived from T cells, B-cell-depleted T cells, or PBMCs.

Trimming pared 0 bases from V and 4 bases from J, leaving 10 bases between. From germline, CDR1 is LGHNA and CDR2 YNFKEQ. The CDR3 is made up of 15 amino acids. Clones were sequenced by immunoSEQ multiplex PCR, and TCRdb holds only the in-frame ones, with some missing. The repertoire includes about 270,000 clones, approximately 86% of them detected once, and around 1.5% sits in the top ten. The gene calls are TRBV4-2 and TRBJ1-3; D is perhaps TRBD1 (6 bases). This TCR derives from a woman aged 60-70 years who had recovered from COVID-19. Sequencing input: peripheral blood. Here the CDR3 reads CASSQDRGAGNTIYF. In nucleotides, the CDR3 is TGTGCCAGCAGCCAAGACAGGGGCGCAGGAAACACCATATATTTT.